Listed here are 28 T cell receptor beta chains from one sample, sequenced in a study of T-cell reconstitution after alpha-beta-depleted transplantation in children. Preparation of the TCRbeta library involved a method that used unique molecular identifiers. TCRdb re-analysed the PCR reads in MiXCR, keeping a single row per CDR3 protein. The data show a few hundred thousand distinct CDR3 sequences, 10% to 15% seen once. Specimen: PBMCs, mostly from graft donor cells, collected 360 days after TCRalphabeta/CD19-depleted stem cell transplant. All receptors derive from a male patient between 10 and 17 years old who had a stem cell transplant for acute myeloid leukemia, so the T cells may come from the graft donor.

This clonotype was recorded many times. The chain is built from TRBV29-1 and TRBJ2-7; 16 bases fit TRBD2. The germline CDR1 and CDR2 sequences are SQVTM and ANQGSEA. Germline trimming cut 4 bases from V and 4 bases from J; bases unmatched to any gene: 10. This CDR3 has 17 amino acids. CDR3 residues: CSVVGTSGRVGPYEQYF. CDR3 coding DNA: TGCAGCGTTGTAGGGACTAGCGGGAGGGTTGGGCCTTACGAGCAGTACTTC.

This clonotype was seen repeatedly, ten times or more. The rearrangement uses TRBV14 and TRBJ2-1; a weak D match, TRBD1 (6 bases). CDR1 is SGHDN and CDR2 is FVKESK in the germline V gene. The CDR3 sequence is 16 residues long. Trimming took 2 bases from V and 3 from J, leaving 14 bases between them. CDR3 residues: CASSQIQGSYYNEQFF. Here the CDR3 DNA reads TGTGCCAGCAGCCAAATACAGGGTTCGTACTACAATGAGCAGTTCTTC. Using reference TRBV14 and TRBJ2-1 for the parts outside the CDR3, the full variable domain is EAGVTQFPSHSVIEKGQTVTLRCDPISGHDNLYWYRRVMGKEIKFLLHFVKESKQDESGMPNNRFLAERTGGTYSTLKVQPAELEDSGVYFCASSQIQGSYYNEQFFGPGTRLTVL.

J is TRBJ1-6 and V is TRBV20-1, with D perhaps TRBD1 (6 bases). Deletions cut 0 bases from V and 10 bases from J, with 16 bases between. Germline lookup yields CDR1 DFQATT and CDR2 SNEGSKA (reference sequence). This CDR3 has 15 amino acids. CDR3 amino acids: CSARDWYRDDSPLHF. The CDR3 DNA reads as TGCAGTGCTAGAGATTGGTACAGGGACGACTCACCCCTCCACTTT.

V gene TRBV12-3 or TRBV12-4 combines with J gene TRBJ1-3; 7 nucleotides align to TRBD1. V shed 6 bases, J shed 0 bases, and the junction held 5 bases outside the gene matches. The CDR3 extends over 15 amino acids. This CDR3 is CASSQGQYSGNTIYF. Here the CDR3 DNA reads TGTGCCAGCAGCCAGGGACAGTACTCTGGAAACACCATATATTTT.

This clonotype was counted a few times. Written as DNA, the CDR3 is TGTGCCAGCAGCTTAGGAGGCCCGAGGGTAGACAATGAGCAGTTCTTC. This codes for CASSLGGPRVDNEQFF. The chain couples TRBV7-2 to TRBJ2-1; D may be TRBD2 (5 bases). Germline loops: CDR1 SGHTA, CDR2 FQGNSA. V was cut by 1 base and J by 5 bases, with 15 bases left in between. This CDR3 region has 16 residues.

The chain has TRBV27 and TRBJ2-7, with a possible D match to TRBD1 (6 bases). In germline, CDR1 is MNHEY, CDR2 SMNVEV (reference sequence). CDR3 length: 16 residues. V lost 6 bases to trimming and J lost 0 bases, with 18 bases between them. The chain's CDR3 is CASRLQTDRISYEQYF. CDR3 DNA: TGTGCCAGCAGGCTACAGACGGACAGAATCTCCTACGAGCAGTACTTC.

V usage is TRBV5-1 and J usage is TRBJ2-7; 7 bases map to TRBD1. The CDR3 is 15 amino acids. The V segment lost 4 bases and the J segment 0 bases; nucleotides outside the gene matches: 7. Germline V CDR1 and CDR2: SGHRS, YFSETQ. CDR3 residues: CASSPWDRSSYEQYF. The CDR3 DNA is TGCGCCAGCAGCCCCTGGGACAGAAGCTCCTACGAGCAGTACTTC.

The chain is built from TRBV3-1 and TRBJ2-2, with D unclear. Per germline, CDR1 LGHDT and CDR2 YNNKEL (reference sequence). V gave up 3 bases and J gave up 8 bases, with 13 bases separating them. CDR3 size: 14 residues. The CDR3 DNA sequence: TGTGCCAGCAGCCAGGTCCCACCTTGGGGGGAGCTGTTTTTT. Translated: CASSQVPPWGELFF.

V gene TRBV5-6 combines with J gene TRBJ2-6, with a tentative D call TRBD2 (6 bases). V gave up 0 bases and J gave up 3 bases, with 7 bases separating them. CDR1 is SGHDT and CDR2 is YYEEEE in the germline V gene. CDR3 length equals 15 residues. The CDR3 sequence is CASSLGGDGANVLTF. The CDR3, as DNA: TGTGCCAGCAGCTTGGGCGGGGATGGGGCCAACGTCCTGACTTTC.

CDR3 coding DNA: TGCGCCAGCAGCTTGACTAGCGGGGCTATCTACGAGCAGTACTTC. Its protein is CASSLTSGAIYEQYF. V is TRBV5-1 and J is TRBJ2-7; 10 nucleotides line up with TRBD2. V gave up 1 base and J gave up 3 bases; unmatched junction bases: 4. Germline loops: CDR1 SGHRS, CDR2 YFSETQ. The CDR3 runs 15 residues.

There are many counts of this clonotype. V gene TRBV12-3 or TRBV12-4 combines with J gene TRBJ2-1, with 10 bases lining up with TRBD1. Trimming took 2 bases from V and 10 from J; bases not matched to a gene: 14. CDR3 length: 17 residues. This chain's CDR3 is CASSLRLVDRGRGEQFF. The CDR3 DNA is TGTGCCAGCAGTTTAAGGCTCGTAGACAGGGGGCGAGGAGAGCAGTTCTTC.

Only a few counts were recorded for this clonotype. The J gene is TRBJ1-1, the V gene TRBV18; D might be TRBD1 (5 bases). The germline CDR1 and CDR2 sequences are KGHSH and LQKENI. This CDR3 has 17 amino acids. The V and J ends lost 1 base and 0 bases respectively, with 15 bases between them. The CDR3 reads CASSPLASDSMNTEAFF. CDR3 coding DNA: TGTGCCAGCTCACCACTGGCGTCTGACAGTATGAACACTGAAGCTTTCTTT.

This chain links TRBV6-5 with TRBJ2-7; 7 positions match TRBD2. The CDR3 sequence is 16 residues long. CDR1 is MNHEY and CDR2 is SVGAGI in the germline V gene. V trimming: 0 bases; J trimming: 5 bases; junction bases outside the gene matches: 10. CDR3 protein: CASSYSETGRSHEQYF. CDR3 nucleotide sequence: TGTGCCAGCAGTTACTCCGAGACCGGGAGGTCCCACGAGCAGTACTTC.

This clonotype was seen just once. The CDR3 loop is CASINPDGGFKQYF. As DNA, the CDR3 is TGTGCCAGCATCAATCCGGACGGTGGTTTTAAGCAGTACTTC. This rearrangement joins TRBV6-2 or TRBV6-3 to TRBJ2-7, with D unresolved. The CDR3 covers 14 residues. Trimming shortened V by 7 bases and J by 8 bases, and 21 bases separated the two germline ends. Germline assignment: CDR1 MNHEY and CDR2 SVGEGT.

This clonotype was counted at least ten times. CDR3 sequence reads: CASSGVRVTGELFF. As DNA, the CDR3 is TGTGCCAGCTCAGGAGTTCGGGTAACCGGGGAGCTGTTTTTT. This rearrangement joins TRBV18 to TRBJ2-2; D not certain. Trimming left V 5 bases short and J 5 bases short, with 12 bases between. The CDR3 is 14 amino acids. Germline loops: CDR1 KGHSH, CDR2 LQKENI.

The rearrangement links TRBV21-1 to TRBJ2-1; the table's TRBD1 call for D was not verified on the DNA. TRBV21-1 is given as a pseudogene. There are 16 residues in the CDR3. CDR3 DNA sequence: TGTGCCAGCAGCCGATCAGGGGGCGAATCCTACAATGAGCAGTTCTTC. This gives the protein CASSRSGGESYNEQFF.

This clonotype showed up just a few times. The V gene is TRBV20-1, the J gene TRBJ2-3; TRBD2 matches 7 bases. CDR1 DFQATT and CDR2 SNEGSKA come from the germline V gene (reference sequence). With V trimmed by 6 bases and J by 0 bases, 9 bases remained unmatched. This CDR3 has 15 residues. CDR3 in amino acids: CSAAVRETSTDTQYF. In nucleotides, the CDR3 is TGCAGTGCGGCGGTGCGGGAGACGAGCACAGATACGCAGTATTTT.

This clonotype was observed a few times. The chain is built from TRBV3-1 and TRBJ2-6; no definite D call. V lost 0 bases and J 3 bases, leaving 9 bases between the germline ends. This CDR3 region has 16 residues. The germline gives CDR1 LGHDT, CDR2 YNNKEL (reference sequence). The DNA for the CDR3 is TGTGCCAGCAGCCAAGACCGCTACGGTGGGGCCAACGTCCTGACTTTC. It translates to CASSQDRYGGANVLTF.

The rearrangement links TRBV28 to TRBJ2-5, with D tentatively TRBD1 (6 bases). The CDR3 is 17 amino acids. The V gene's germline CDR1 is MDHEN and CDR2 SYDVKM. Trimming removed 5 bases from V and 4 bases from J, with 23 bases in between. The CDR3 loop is CASSVFDWGRQAETQYF. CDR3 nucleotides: TGTGCCAGCAGTGTTTTTGACTGGGGGCGCCAGGCAGAGACCCAGTACTTC. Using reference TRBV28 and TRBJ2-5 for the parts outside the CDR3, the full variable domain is DVKVTQSSRYLVKRTGEKVFLECVQDMDHENMFWYRQDPGLGLRLIYFSYDVKMKEKGDIPEGYSVSREKKERFSLILESASTNQTSMYLCASSVFDWGRQAETQYFGPGTRLLVL.

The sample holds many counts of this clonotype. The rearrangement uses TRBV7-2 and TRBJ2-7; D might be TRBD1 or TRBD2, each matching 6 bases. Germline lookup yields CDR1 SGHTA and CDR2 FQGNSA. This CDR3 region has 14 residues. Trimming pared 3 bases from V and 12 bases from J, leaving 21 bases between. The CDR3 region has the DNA TGTGCCAGCAGCTTGGGGCTAGGGGGGTCAGTCTGGTACTTC. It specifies CASSLGLGGSVWYF. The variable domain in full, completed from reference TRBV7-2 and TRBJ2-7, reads GAGVSQSPSNKVTEKGKDVELRCDPISGHTALYWYRQSLGQGLEFLIYFQGNSAPDKSGLPSDRFSAERTGGSVSTLTIQRTQQEDSAVYLCASSLGLGGSVWYFGPGTRLTVT.

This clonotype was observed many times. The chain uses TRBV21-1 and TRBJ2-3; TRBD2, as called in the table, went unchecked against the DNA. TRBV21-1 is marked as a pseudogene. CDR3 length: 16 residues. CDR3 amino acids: CASSKRTSGFTDTQYF. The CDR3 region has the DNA TGTGCCAGCAGCAAGAGGACTAGCGGATTCACAGATACGCAGTATTTT.

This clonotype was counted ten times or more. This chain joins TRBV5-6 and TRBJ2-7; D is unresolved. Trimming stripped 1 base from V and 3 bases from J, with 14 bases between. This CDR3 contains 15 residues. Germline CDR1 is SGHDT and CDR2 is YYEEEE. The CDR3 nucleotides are TGTGCCAGCAGCTTGCGGATTGGTCCTTTCTACGAGCAGTACTTC. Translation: CASSLRIGPFYEQYF. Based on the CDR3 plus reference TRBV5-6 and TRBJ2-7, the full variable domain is DAGVTQSPTHLIKTRGQQVTLRCSPKSGHDTVSWYQQALGQGPQFIFQYYEEEERQRGNFPDRFSGHQFPNYSSELNVNALLLGDSALYLCASSLRIGPFYEQYFGPGTRLTVT.

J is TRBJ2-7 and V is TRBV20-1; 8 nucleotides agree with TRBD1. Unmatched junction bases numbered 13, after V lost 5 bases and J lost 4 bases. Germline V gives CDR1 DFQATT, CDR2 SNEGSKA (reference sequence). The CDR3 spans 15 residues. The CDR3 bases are TGCAGTGCTTCACCTCGACAGGGGAATAGGTACGAGCAGTACTTC. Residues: CSASPRQGNRYEQYF.

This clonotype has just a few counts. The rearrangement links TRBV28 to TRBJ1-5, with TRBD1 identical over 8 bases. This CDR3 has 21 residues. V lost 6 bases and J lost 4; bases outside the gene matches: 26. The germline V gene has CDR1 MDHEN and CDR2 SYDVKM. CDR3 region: CASRPYSTGRTGWWENQPQHF. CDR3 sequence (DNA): TGTGCCAGCAGACCTTATTCTACGGGCCGGACAGGGTGGTGGGAAAATCAGCCCCAGCATTTT. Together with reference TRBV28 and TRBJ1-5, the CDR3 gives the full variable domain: DVKVTQSSRYLVKRTGEKVFLECVQDMDHENMFWYRQDPGLGLRLIYFSYDVKMKEKGDIPEGYSVSREKKERFSLILESASTNQTSMYLCASRPYSTGRTGWWENQPQHFGDGTRLSIL.

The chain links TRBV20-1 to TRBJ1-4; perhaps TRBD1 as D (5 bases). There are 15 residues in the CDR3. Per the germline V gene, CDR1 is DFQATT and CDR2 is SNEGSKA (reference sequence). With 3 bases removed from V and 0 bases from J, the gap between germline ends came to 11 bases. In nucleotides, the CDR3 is TGCAGTGCTAGGGATGGACAATCAACTAATGAAAAACTGTTTTTT. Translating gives CSARDGQSTNEKLFF.

This CDR3 is CASSILSGGEREQYF. As DNA, the CDR3 is TGTGCCAGCAGTATCCTCAGTGGCGGCGAGCGCGAGCAGTACTTC. The chain has TRBV28 and TRBJ2-7; no reliable D call. Germline CDR1 and CDR2: MDHEN and SYDVKM. Between the trimmed V and J ends, which lost 5 bases and 6 bases, there was a span of 20 bases. The CDR3 loop spans 15 amino acids. The complete variable domain, with remaining parts taken from reference TRBV28 and TRBJ2-7, reads DVKVTQSSRYLVKRTGEKVFLECVQDMDHENMFWYRQDPGLGLRLIYFSYDVKMKEKGDIPEGYSVSREKKERFSLILESASTNQTSMYLCASSILSGGEREQYFGPGTRLTVT.

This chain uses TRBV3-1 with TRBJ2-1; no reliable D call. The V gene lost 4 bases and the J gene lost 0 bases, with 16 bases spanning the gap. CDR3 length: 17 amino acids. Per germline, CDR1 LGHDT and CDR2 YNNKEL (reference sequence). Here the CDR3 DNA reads TGTGCCAGCAGCCCTATTGCGATTCGGGTCTCCTACAATGAGCAGTTCTTC. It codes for CASSPIAIRVSYNEQFF.

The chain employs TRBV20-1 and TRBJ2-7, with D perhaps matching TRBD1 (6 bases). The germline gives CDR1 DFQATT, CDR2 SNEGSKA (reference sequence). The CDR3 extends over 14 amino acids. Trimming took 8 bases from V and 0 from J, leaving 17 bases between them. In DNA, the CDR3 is TGCAGTACCGAAACAGGGATGAGCTCCTACGAGCAGTACTTC. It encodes CSTETGMSSYEQYF.